A single sample is the source of the 19 T cell receptor beta chains below, sequenced in a study of shared clonotypes between healthy human individuals. Profiled with immunoSEQ multiplex PCR; TCRdb holds only in-frame clones, not every one. The sample yields about 480,000 clones, almost 80% seen once. Sequences were obtained from PBMCs. These receptor sequences come from a woman in her 40s in good health. Some clones in this sample may be carry-over from other donors' samples.

V usage is TRBV5-4 and J usage is TRBJ2-5, with TRBD1 matching over 7 bases. Germline V gives CDR1 SGHNT, CDR2 YYREEE (reference sequence). J was trimmed by 4 bases and V by 0 bases; bases with no gene match: 6. The CDR3 is 15 residues long. Here the CDR3 reads CASSLEGARRETQYF. Written as DNA, the CDR3 is TGTGCCAGCAGCTTGGAGGGGGCTCGAAGAGAGACCCAGTACTTC.

The CDR3: CAISDVATNEKLFF. CDR3 bases: TGTGCCATCAGTGACGTTGCAACTAATGAAAAACTGTTTTTT. The chain has TRBV10-3 and TRBJ1-4, with D unclear. This CDR3 has 14 amino acids. V lost 3 bases to trimming and J lost 0 bases, with 5 bases between them. Per germline, CDR1 ENHRY and CDR2 SYGVKD.

The chain couples TRBV19 to TRBJ2-2; the D gene is possibly TRBD2 (6 bases). The V end lost 5 bases, the J end lost 6 bases, and 10 bases lay between the germline ends. Germline CDR1 LNHDA, CDR2 SQIVND (reference sequence). The CDR3 consists of 13 residues. In DNA form, the CDR3 reads TGTGCCAGTAGTCCCACGGGGGCCGGGGAGCTGTTTTTT. This sequence encodes CASSPTGAGELFF.

The rearrangement links TRBV5-1 to TRBJ2-5; 7 bases are shared with TRBD2. CDR1 is SGHRS and CDR2 is YFSETQ in the germline V gene. V lost 2 bases to trimming and J lost 5 bases; unmatched junction nucleotides: 6. CDR3 size: 14 residues. The CDR3 nucleotides read TGCGCCAGCAGCTTCGTTGGGAGGGTGGAGACCCAGTACTTC. Residues: CASSFVGRVETQYF.

The chain recombines TRBV29-1 with TRBJ2-2, with D possibly called TRBD1 or TRBD2 (5 bases each). The CDR3 covers 13 residues. Trimming shortened V by 7 bases and J by 0 bases, and 9 bases separated the two germline ends. Per the germline V gene, CDR1 is SQVTM and CDR2 is ANQGSEA. The CDR3 sequence is CSGGTANTGELFF. The CDR3 nucleotides are TGCAGCGGAGGGACGGCGAACACCGGGGAGCTGTTTTTT.

The chain carries TRBV27 and TRBJ2-1; 10 nucleotides line up with TRBD2. The length of the CDR3 is 17 residues. With V trimmed by 5 bases and J by 8 bases, 15 bases remained unmatched. Germline lookup yields CDR1 MNHEY and CDR2 SMNVEV (reference sequence). CDR3 protein: CASSPPSSSGRAYEQFF. The CDR3 nucleotides are TGTGCCAGCAGTCCCCCTAGTAGCAGCGGGAGGGCTTATGAGCAGTTCTTC.

This sequence joins TRBV7-9 and TRBJ2-2; tentative D call: TRBD2 (6 bases). CDR3 size: 15 residues. Germline-derived CDR1 and CDR2 are SEHNR and FQNEAQ (reference sequence). V was cut by 3 bases and J by 0 bases, with 8 bases left in between. The CDR3 spells CASSFRDSNTGELFF. In DNA, the CDR3 is TGTGCCAGCAGCTTCCGGGACTCGAACACCGGGGAGCTGTTTTTT. Using reference TRBV7-9 and TRBJ2-2 for the parts outside the CDR3, the full variable domain is DTGVSQNPRHKITKRGQNVTFRCDPISEHNRLYWYRQTLGQGPEFLTYFQNEAQLEKSRLLSDRFSAERPKGSFSTLEIQRTEQGDSAMYLCASSFRDSNTGELFFGEGSRLTVL.

The J gene is TRBJ1-5, the V gene TRBV5-1; TRBD1 is a possible D gene (5 bases). This CDR3 comprises 15 residues. The germline V gene has CDR1 SGHRS and CDR2 YFSETQ. V was cut by 0 bases and J by 7 bases, with 14 bases left in between. The CDR3 protein is CASSLGSGGEQPQHF. The CDR3, as DNA: TGCGCCAGCAGCTTGGGATCTGGGGGTGAGCAGCCCCAGCATTTT.

The CDR3 region has the DNA TGTGCCAGCAGCCGCGATGGGACTAGTTTCCACGAGCAGTACTTC. Translated: CASSRDGTSFHEQYF. This chain uses TRBV5-8 with TRBJ2-7, with 8 bases that match TRBD2. J gave up 5 bases and V 4 bases, and 11 bases lay outside the gene matches. Germline lookup yields CDR1 SGHTS and CDR2 YDEGEE. The CDR3 extends over 15 amino acids.

The chain joins TRBV28 to TRBJ2-1; TRBD2 aligns across 10 bases. The CDR3 runs 14 residues. With V trimmed by 8 bases and J by 2 bases, 3 bases remained unmatched. CDR1 is MDHEN and CDR2 is SYDVKM in the germline V gene. The CDR3 DNA reads as TGTGCCAGCCGGACTAGCGGTACCTACAATGAGCAGTTCTTC. Protein: CASRTSGTYNEQFF.

To note about this clone: A much larger clone lies a single base off, so this may be a read error. The chain has TRBV5-1 and TRBJ2-3; D uncertain. In germline, CDR1 is SGHRS, CDR2 YFSETQ. The CDR3 loop spans 12 amino acids. Trimming cost V 2 bases and J 2 bases, with 3 bases left between them. The CDR3: CASSLNTDTQYF. CDR3 coding DNA: TGCGCCAGCAGCTTAAACACAGATACGCAGTATTTT. The full variable domain, with the rest looked up from reference TRBV5-1 and TRBJ2-3, is KAGVTQTPRYLIKTRGQQVTLSCSPISGHRSVSWYQQTPGQGLQFLFEYFSETQRNKGNFPGRFSGRQFSNSRSEMNVSTLELGDSALYLCASSLNTDTQYFGPGTRLTVL.

V is TRBV10-3 and J is TRBJ1-2; D call uncertain. This CDR3 has 13 residues. The germline V and J ends were trimmed by 7 bases and 1 base, with 10 bases remaining between them. The germline CDR1 and CDR2 sequences are ENHRY and SYGVKD. The CDR3 region is CAITFALNYGYTF. CDR3 DNA sequence: TGTGCCATCACCTTCGCACTTAACTATGGCTACACCTTC.

The genes are TRBV6-5 and TRBJ1-1; the D gene is possibly TRBD1 (6 bases). The V end was cut by 5 bases, the J end by 10 bases, with 17 bases between. From germline, CDR1 is MNHEY and CDR2 SVGAGI. This CDR3 region has 13 residues. The CDR3 DNA is TGTGCCAGCAGTCCGGCCGGGGGGCTCGGAGCTTTCTTT. Protein sequence: CASSPAGGLGAFF.

The CDR3 loop is CASSGRDTGELFF. CDR3 nucleotides: TGCGCCAGCAGTGGCCGCGACACCGGGGAGCTGTTTTTT. The V and J genes are TRBV5-1 and TRBJ2-2; D not resolved. V was clipped by 5 bases and J by 3 bases, with 8 bases between them. The CDR3 extends over 13 amino acids. Germline V gene sequence: CDR1 SGHRS, CDR2 YFSETQ.

The chain joins TRBV9 to TRBJ2-3; D is undetermined. This CDR3 is 14 amino acids long. The germline V and J ends were trimmed by 0 bases and 4 bases, with 9 bases remaining between them. Germline V lookup: CDR1 SGDLS, CDR2 YYNGEE. The CDR3 spells CASSVGGSPDTQYF. The CDR3 DNA follows: TGTGCCAGCAGCGTAGGAGGCAGTCCAGATACGCAGTATTTT.

The V gene is TRBV5-1, the J gene TRBJ1-2, with D hard to call. CDR1 is SGHRS, CDR2 YFSETQ, per germline. The CDR3 is 14 amino acids. The V and J ends lost 0 bases and 0 bases respectively, with 6 bases between them. In nucleotides, the CDR3 is TGCGCCAGCAGCTTGGTTGGAGCTAACTATGGCTACACCTTC. This gives the protein CASSLVGANYGYTF.

Turning to this clone: A much larger clone sits a single nucleotide away, making a read error possible. The rearrangement links TRBV7-3 to TRBJ2-7; the D gene is possibly TRBD2 (6 bases). The last part of the DNA fits TRBJ2-1 better; the J call may be wrong. Germline V gives CDR1 SGHTA, CDR2 FQGTGA. The CDR3 is 15 amino acids. The CDR3 protein is CASSPVAGKYNEQFF. CDR3 nucleotide sequence: TGTGCCAGCAGCCCCGTCGCGGGAAAGTACAATGAGCAGTTCTTC.

In its sample, this clone was seen once. V gene TRBV18 combines with J gene TRBJ2-1; 14 bases agree with TRBD2. There are 16 residues in the CDR3. With 5 bases clipped from V and 9 bases from J, the junction kept 9 bases outside the gene matches. Germline V gene sequence: CDR1 KGHSH, CDR2 LQKENI. The CDR3 here is CASSKSGTSGRGEQFF. In DNA form, the CDR3 reads TGTGCCAGCTCAAAGTCCGGGACTAGCGGGAGAGGTGAGCAGTTCTTC.

The V and J genes are TRBV7-9 and TRBJ2-7; 13 bases match TRBD2. V gave up 5 bases and J gave up 0 bases; unmatched junction bases: 7. CDR1 and CDR2 from the germline V gene are SEHNR and FQNEAQ (reference sequence). The CDR3 loop spans 17 amino acids. This chain's CDR3 is CASSERLAGGRSYEQYF. The DNA for the CDR3 is TGTGCCAGCAGCGAACGACTAGCGGGAGGCCGCTCCTACGAGCAGTACTTC. The full variable domain, rest sourced from reference TRBV7-9 and TRBJ2-7, is DTGVSQNPRHKITKRGQNVTFRCDPISEHNRLYWYRQTLGQGPEFLTYFQNEAQLEKSRLLSDRFSAERPKGSFSTLEIQRTEQGDSAMYLCASSERLAGGRSYEQYFGPGTRLTVT.